This T cell receptor beta chain was retrieved from a study of regulatory T cells in long-lasting Graves disease. Study-wide context: Treatment with antithyroid drugs for over 5 years, together with positive TSH receptor antibodies, meant persistent Graves' disease.

To make TCR beta libraries, researchers used iRepertoire HTBI primers and Arm-PCR of CDR3 regions. TCRdb analysed the multiplex PCR reads with MiXCR anew, one entry per CDR3 protein. The sample has about 290,000 distinct CDR3 sequences; approximately 20% are singletons. Comments on this clonotype: No antigen is known for it.

Time point denoted: persistent/refractory GD, antithyroid drugs over 5 years with positive TRAb. Extracted PBMC RNA gave rise to the TCR library. The diagnosis of Graves' disease used American Thyroid Association guidelines. Approximately 9.9-milliliter peripheral blood samples went into EDTA tubes. Study-wide results and limits: There were preferences for TRBV28, TRBJ1-2 and TRBJ2-5 in persistent disease.

The J segment lost 4 bases and the V segment lost 3 bases, leaving 5 bases of the junction unmatched. Germline V lookup: CDR1 SGHRS, CDR2 YFSETQ. The CDR3 covers 16 residues. This TCR was recovered from a female donor with Graves disease. This rearrangement joins TRBV5-1 to TRBJ2-5; TRBD2 matches 14 bases. Here the sequenced sample was peripheral blood mononuclear cells (PBMCs), taken when the disease was refractory, from a patient treated with antithyroid drugs. The CDR3 is CASSWGLAGVGETQYF. The CDR3 DNA follows: TGCGCCAGCAGCTGGGGACTAGCGGGAGTTGGAGAGACCCAGTACTTC.